This TCR beta chain was sequenced during a study of metastatic and nonmetastatic thyroid tumors (TCRdb year 2020). With regard to the full study: For patients with malignant and with benign thyroid disease, the researchers compared repertoires between peripheral blood samples and tumor or nodule tissue samples. General study outcomes and caveats: TCR beta diversity was reported as significantly higher in malignant tumors than in benign nodules, in both blood and tumor samples.

From a lookup of the germline V gene, CDR1 and CDR2 are KGHSH and LQKENI. Trimming takes 5 bases from V and 7 bases from J, and the germline ends sit 12 bases apart. The CDR3, cysteine through phenylalanine, is 13 amino acids long. The kept DNA is CDR3 alone, 39 bases in frame from the first base. No patient had received any treatment before thyroid surgery. Patient clinical samples collected from the early 2010s to the late 2010s were retrospectively analysed using T-cell receptor beta sequencing. Libraries came from PCR. Reads for this sample came from an Illumina HiSeq 4000. High-throughput sequencing was used to profile the TCR beta-chain CDR3 region of each patient. Per the authors' processing: CDR3 differences across clinicopathological groups were used to build a classifier for discriminating distant-metastatic papillary thyroid cancer patients. The Shannon index was used to assess repertoire diversity, and the Morisita-Horn index was used to assess tumor-blood repertoire similarity. Clones were called with MiXCR by TCRdb after fastp trimmed the public reads at Q25, and only in-frame beta chains were retained. The V and J calls here are based on TCRdb, not the publication. A total of roughly 71,000 clones appear in this sample, more than 15% of them only once. The biggest ten clones account for around 13% of the sample.

There are many counts of this clone. No antigen is known for it. The sample holds no much larger clone one base away, and base qualities are not on file. The sequencing input was blood. The clonotype originates from a female donor with papillary thyroid cancer or a benign thyroid nodule (not recorded which). Some clones in this sample may be carry-over from other donors' samples. The sequence is built from TRBV18 and TRBJ1-3; too little of a D gene remains to name it. The CDR3 corresponds to CASSSTAANTIYF. Read as DNA, the sequence is TGTGCCAGCTCATCAACCGCGGCGAACACCATATATTTT. With the rest looked up from the reference TRBV18 and TRBJ1-3 genes rather than sequenced, the full variable domain is NAGVMQNPRHLVRRRGQEARLRCSPMKGHSHVYWYRQLPEEGLKFMVYLQKENIIDESGMPKERFSAEFPKEGPSILRIQQVVRGDSAAYFCASSSTAANTIYFGEGSWLTVV.